The 24 T cell receptor beta chains given below trace back to one sample, sequenced in a study of cytomegalovirus exposure and HLA in healthy donors. With 60 Vbeta and 13 Jbeta primers, the PCR was carried out. Assay: immunoSEQ multiplex PCR; the TCRdb copy retains only in-frame clones and omits some. This sample has 150,000 or so clones, with 78% found just once. The sequencing input was PBMCs. These TCRs come from a female donor in good health and CMV-seronegative.

This chain links TRBV20-1 with TRBJ2-1; D is possibly TRBD1 (6 bases). CDR1 DFQATT and CDR2 SNEGSKA come from the germline V gene (reference sequence). This CDR3 has 11 amino acids. Between the trimmed V and J ends, which lost 3 bases and 9 bases, there was a span of 9 bases. CDR3 DNA sequence: TGCAGTGCTAGCCAGGGGCGTGAGCAGTTCTTC. It specifies CSASQGREQFF.

This clone was counted a single time. V is TRBV6-1 and J is TRBJ1-5; D is uncertain. This CDR3 has 16 residues. CDR1 is MNHNS and CDR2 is SASEGT in the germline V gene. Trimming pared 2 bases from V and 0 bases from J, leaving 11 bases between. The CDR3 is CASSEKREYSNQPQHF. DNA of the CDR3: TGTGCCAGCAGTGAAAAGAGGGAATATAGCAATCAGCCCCAGCATTTT.

This chain uses TRBV7-2 with TRBJ1-2; possible D gene TRBD1, 6 bases. The germline CDR1 and CDR2 sequences are SGHTA and FQGNSA. This CDR3 is 13 amino acids long. Trimming took 2 bases from V and 4 from J, leaving 8 bases between them. In nucleotides, the CDR3 is TGTGCCAGCAGCTTATCAGGGGTCTATGGCTACACCTTC. Its protein is CASSLSGVYGYTF.

The chain combines TRBV9 with TRBJ2-3; 10 bases match TRBD2. Germline values: CDR1 SGDLS, CDR2 YYNGEE. J gave up 0 bases and V 3 bases, and 1 base lay outside the gene matches. There are 15 residues in the CDR3. In nucleotides, the CDR3 is TGTGCCAGCAGCGCGGGACTAGCGAGCACAGATACGCAGTATTTT. Amino acids: CASSAGLASTDTQYF.

The chain recombines TRBV5-1 with TRBJ2-5, with 10 bases identical to TRBD1. CDR3 length: 14 residues. The germline V gene encodes CDR1 SGHRS and CDR2 YFSETQ. Trimming cost V 8 bases and J 0 bases; bases outside gene matches: 4. The CDR3 DNA sequence: TGCGCCAGTGGACAGGGGGGGTACCAAGAGACCCAGTACTTC. Protein sequence: CASGQGGYQETQYF.

V and J are TRBV15 and TRBJ1-4, with D unclear. The V and J ends lost 8 bases and 4 bases respectively, with 11 bases between them. The germline CDR1 and CDR2 sequences are LNHNV and YYDKDF (reference sequence). The CDR3 runs to 13 residues. The DNA for the CDR3 is TGTGCCACCCTTCCGAGGAATAATGAAAAACTGTTTTTT. Its protein is CATLPRNNEKLFF.

This clone was seen only once. The sample carries other DNA sequences with the same CDR3. J is TRBJ1-2 and V is TRBV6-5; a possible D gene is TRBD1 (6 bases). Trimming took 3 bases from V and 0 from J, leaving 14 bases between them. This CDR3 comprises 16 residues. The germline CDR1 and CDR2 sequences are MNHEY and SVGAGI. CDR3 DNA sequence: TGTGCCAGCAGTTATTCTTCAGGGACACCTAACTATGGCTACACCTTC. Translated, it gives CASSYSSGTPNYGYTF.

V gene TRBV18 combines with J gene TRBJ2-1; maybe TRBD2 (5 bases). V was pared by 0 bases and J by 4 bases, with 13 bases between. CDR3 length equals 16 residues. Looked up from germline, CDR1 is KGHSH and CDR2 is LQKENI. The CDR3 DNA sequence: TGTGCCAGCTCACCACCGCGCGACTACCAGTACAATGAGCAGTTCTTC. Translating gives CASSPPRDYQYNEQFF.

The genes are TRBV7-8 and TRBJ2-2; 9 bases align to TRBD1. This CDR3 comprises 17 residues. Losses at the gene ends were 1 base for V and 4 bases for J; bases not matched to a gene: 7. Germline assignment: CDR1 SGHVS and CDR2 FQNEAQ. Written as DNA, the CDR3 is TGTGCCAGCAGCTTAGTTCGGACAGGGGCGAGCACCGGGGAGCTGTTTTTT. As protein: CASSLVRTGASTGELFF.

The rearrangement links TRBV27 to TRBJ1-2; 7 bases line up with TRBD1. The ends lost 5 bases at V and 6 bases at J; junction bases unmatched: 6. The CDR3 extends over 13 amino acids. Germline V gives CDR1 MNHEY, CDR2 SMNVEV (reference sequence). CDR3 DNA: TGTGCCAGCAGTCCGACAGGGTTGAATGGCTACACCTTC. Encoded protein: CASSPTGLNGYTF.

The chain employs TRBV6-1 and TRBJ2-2; the match to TRBD1 covers 9 bases. The J segment lost 6 bases and the V segment lost 7 bases, leaving 9 bases of the junction unmatched. Germline V gives CDR1 MNHNS, CDR2 SASEGT. The CDR3 has 15 residues. As DNA, the CDR3 is TGTGCCAGCACCTGGAGACAGGGGGTTTCCGGGGAGCTGTTTTTT. Protein product: CASTWRQGVSGELFF.

The chain carries TRBV7-2 and TRBJ1-3, with a weak D call TRBD1 (5 bases). Germline V gene data show CDR1 as SGHTA and CDR2 as FQGNSA. V was clipped by 1 base and J by 2 bases, with 12 bases between them. The CDR3 is 16 amino acids. The CDR3 bases are TGTGCCAGCAGCTTAGAATCGGGGGACCCTGGAAACACCATATATTTT. Protein product: CASSLESGDPGNTIYF.

This clone was seen more than once but under ten times. The chain is built from TRBV6-5 and TRBJ2-1, with 11 bases identical to TRBD2. The junction had 1 base not matched to a gene; V was cut back by 2 bases and J by 4 bases. CDR1 is MNHEY and CDR2 is SVGAGI in the germline V gene. The CDR3 length is 15 residues. The CDR3 bases are TGTGCCAGCAGTTACACTAGCGGGAGTTACAATGAGCAGTTCTTC. Translated: CASSYTSGSYNEQFF.

The rearrangement uses TRBV4-3 and TRBJ1-1; 7 bases line up with TRBD1. Germline V gene lookup returns CDR1 LGHNA and CDR2 YSLEER. J was trimmed by 5 bases and V by 5 bases; bases with no gene match: 8. CDR3 size: 14 residues. This chain's CDR3 is CASSSRQGGTEAFF. CDR3 sequence (DNA): TGCGCCAGCAGCTCCCGACAGGGCGGGACTGAAGCTTTCTTT.

Only a few counts were recorded for this clone. The chain links TRBV5-4 to TRBJ2-2; no clear D. Germline V lookup: CDR1 SGHNT, CDR2 YYREEE (reference sequence). This CDR3 has 14 residues. V was trimmed by 2 bases and J by 3 bases, leaving 8 bases between them. The DNA for the CDR3 is TGTGCCAGCAGCTTAGACATTGACACCGGGGAGCTGTTTTTT. Translated: CASSLDIDTGELFF.

This clone was observed a few times. The CDR3 DNA is TGTGCCACCCAGAGGGCCCAAGAGACCCAGTACTTC. It is translated as CATQRAQETQYF. This sequence joins TRBV14 and TRBJ2-5; D may be TRBD2 (5 bases). Trimming shortened V by 10 bases and J by 1 base, and 10 bases separated the two germline ends. CDR3 length: 12 amino acids. Germline-derived CDR1 and CDR2 are SGHDN and FVKESK.

This clone was detected only once. V usage is TRBV5-1 and J usage is TRBJ2-1; 14 nucleotides agree with TRBD2. CDR1 is SGHRS, CDR2 YFSETQ, per germline. The CDR3 has 17 residues. The V gene end was trimmed by 4 bases and the J gene end by 6 bases; junction bases not matched to a gene: 9. CDR3 sequence reads: CASSPRGGTSGSNEQFF. The DNA for the CDR3 is TGCGCCAGCAGCCCCCGGGGGGGGACTAGCGGGAGCAATGAGCAGTTCTTC. Drawing the rest from reference TRBV5-1 and TRBJ2-1, the complete variable domain is KAGVTQTPRYLIKTRGQQVTLSCSPISGHRSVSWYQQTPGQGLQFLFEYFSETQRNKGNFPGRFSGRQFSNSRSEMNVSTLELGDSALYLCASSPRGGTSGSNEQFFGPGTRLTVL.

V and J are TRBV5-6 and TRBJ1-1; tentative D call: TRBD1 (6 bases). Germline CDR1 is SGHDT and CDR2 is YYEEEE. V lost 6 bases to trimming and J lost 1 base, with 19 bases between them. The CDR3 totals 16 residues. The CDR3 nucleotides are TGTGCCAGCACGCCGCTCACCTTGGGACAGAACACTGAAGCTTTCTTT. Protein sequence: CASTPLTLGQNTEAFF.

The chain has TRBV4-1 and TRBJ2-7, with 10 bases fitting TRBD2. Germline V CDR1 and CDR2: MGHRA, YSYEKL. This CDR3 is built from 16 residues. After removal of 3 bases from V and 0 bases from J, the junction contained 5 bases not matched to a gene. Here the CDR3 reads CASSQGSGRTSYEQYF. The CDR3 nucleotides are TGCGCCAGCAGCCAGGGTAGCGGGAGGACCTCCTACGAGCAGTACTTC.

This clone was counted a single time. CDR3 bases: TGTGCCAGTATGTCCCGGGTTAGTTATGGCTACACCTTC. Its protein is CASMSRVSYGYTF. This chain uses TRBV19 with TRBJ1-2; D gene ambiguous. Trimming took off 7 bases at V and 5 bases at J, with 14 bases between the two ends. The germline V gene encodes CDR1 LNHDA and CDR2 SQIVND (reference sequence). The CDR3 covers 13 residues.

The chain links TRBV5-1 to TRBJ1-4; the D is unclear. The V end lost 4 bases, the J end lost 2 bases, and 15 bases lay between the germline ends. The CDR3 is made up of 16 amino acids. The germline V gene has CDR1 SGHRS and CDR2 YFSETQ. This chain's CDR3 is CASSKNSQQTNEKLFF. The DNA of the CDR3 is TGCGCCAGCAGCAAAAATTCACAGCAGACTAATGAAAAACTGTTTTTT. The whole variable domain, remainder taken from reference TRBV5-1 and TRBJ1-4, is KAGVTQTPRYLIKTRGQQVTLSCSPISGHRSVSWYQQTPGQGLQFLFEYFSETQRNKGNFPGRFSGRQFSNSRSEMNVSTLELGDSALYLCASSKNSQQTNEKLFFGSGTQLSVL.

Concerning this clone itself: Other DNA sequences in the sample encode the same CDR3. J is TRBJ2-1 and V is TRBV7-9, with D possibly matching TRBD2 (6 bases). This CDR3 spans 15 amino acids. Per the germline V gene, CDR1 is SEHNR and CDR2 is FQNEAQ (reference sequence). The V and J ends lost 1 base and 7 bases respectively, with 14 bases between them. CDR3 sequence (DNA): TGTGCCAGCAGCTTAGGGGGAGCGGGCCATAATGAGCAGTTCTTC. Translation gives CASSLGGAGHNEQFF.

The chain has TRBV4-1 and TRBJ1-5; 8 nucleotides line up with TRBD1. The CDR3 totals 17 residues. Germline V CDR1 and CDR2: MGHRA, YSYEKL. Germline trimming cut 3 bases from V and 5 bases from J; bases unmatched to any gene: 12. CDR3: CASSHLRPGQGDQPQHF. The CDR3 DNA reads TGCGCCAGCAGCCACCTCAGACCAGGACAGGGCGATCAGCCCCAGCATTTT.

The chain couples TRBV7-9 to TRBJ2-3, with 10 bases matching TRBD1. The germline gives CDR1 SEHNR, CDR2 FQNEAQ (reference sequence). V was clipped by 4 bases and J by 1 base; unmatched bases: 2. The CDR3 runs 15 residues. This CDR3 reads CASSSGTGGTDTQYF. The CDR3 region has the DNA TGTGCCAGCAGCTCCGGGACAGGGGGCACAGATACGCAGTATTTT. Full variable domain (outside the CDR3, taken from reference TRBV7-9 and TRBJ2-3): DTGVSQNPRHKITKRGQNVTFRCDPISEHNRLYWYRQTLGQGPEFLTYFQNEAQLEKSRLLSDRFSAERPKGSFSTLEIQRTEQGDSAMYLCASSSGTGGTDTQYFGPGTRLTVL.